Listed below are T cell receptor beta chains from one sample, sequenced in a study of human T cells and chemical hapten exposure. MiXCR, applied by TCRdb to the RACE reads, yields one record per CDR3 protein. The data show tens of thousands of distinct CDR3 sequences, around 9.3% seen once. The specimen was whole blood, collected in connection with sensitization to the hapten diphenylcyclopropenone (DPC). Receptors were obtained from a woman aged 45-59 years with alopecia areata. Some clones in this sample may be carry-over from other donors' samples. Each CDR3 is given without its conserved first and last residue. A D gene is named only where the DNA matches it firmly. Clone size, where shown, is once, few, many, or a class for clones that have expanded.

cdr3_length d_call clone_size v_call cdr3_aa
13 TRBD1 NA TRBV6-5 ASSYITGVRTEQF
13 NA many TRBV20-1 SARDNWSPADTQY
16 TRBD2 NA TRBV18 ASSLTSGRTAAKNIQY
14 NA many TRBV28 ASFPPVGAANYEQY
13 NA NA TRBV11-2 ASSLPLGGTDTQY
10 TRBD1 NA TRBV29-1 SGQQGSETQY
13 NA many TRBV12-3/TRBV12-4 ASNIGGTGANVLT
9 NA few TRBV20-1 SPTDGSKAF
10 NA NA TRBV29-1 SVEGNNEKLF
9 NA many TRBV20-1 SAAQSHEQF
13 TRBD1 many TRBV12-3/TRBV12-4 ASRPGTGGPGELF
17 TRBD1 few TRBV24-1 ATSDSWDPGTALQETQY
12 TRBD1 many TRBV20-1 SAPGQGSGNTIY
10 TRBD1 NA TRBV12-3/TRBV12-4 ASRQGEETQY
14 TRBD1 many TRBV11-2 ASSLTQGATNEKLF
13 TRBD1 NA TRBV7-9 ASSRGTGRSYEQY
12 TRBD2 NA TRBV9 ASSLGTSGYEQY
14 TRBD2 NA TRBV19 ASSDQRGSPSNEQF
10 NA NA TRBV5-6 ASSGRNNEQF
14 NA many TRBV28 ASSFIGSGRAETQY
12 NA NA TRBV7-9 ASSFREGNTEAF
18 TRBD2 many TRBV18 ASSAQPGLADHLGYNEQF
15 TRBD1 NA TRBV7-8 ASSLHGWTGLNTEAF
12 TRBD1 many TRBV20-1 SARDPWTGDGYT
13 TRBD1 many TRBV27 ASSFSGTVNTEAF
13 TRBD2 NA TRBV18 ASSPLAATYNEQF
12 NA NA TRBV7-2 ASSWGGTYNEQF
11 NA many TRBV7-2 ASSLAGSNEQY
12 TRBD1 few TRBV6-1 ASSTGQGNYGYT
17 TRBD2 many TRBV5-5 ASSFIGWTSGGNTGELF
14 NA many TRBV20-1 SARDDGISTNEKLF
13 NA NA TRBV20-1 SARDGRSGNQPQH
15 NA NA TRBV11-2 ASSQGWGTPTQETQY
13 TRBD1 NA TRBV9 ASSANRGRYNEQF
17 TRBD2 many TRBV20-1 SARVILGRAGVDSDTQY
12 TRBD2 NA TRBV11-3 ASSFSGTGNEQF
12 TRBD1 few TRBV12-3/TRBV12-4 ASSQGQGGEKLF
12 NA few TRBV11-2 ASSPPRAALEQY
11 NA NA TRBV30 AWRGTANTEAF
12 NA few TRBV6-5 ASSYRVNSYEQY
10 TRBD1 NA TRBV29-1 SVNRGLTEAF
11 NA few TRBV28 ASRSPSNQPQH
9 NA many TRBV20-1 SAEKPYEQY
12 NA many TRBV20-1 SATTTGLGQPQH
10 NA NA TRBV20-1 SATDFTDTQY
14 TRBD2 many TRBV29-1 SVEGGLAGVGETQY
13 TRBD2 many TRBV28 ASMTSGRAADTQY
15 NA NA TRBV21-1 ASSPNGGRSASYEQY